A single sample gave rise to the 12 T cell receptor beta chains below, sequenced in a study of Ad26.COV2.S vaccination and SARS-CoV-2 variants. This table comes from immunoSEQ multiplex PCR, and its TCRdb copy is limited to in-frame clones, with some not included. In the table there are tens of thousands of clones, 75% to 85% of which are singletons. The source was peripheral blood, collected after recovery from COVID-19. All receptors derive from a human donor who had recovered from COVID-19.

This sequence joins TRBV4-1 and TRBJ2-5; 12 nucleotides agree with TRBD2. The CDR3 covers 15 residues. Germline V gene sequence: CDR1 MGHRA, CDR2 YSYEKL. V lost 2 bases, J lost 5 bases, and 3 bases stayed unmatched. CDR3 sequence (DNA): TGCGCCAGCAGCCAACTGCTAGCGGGAGGGGAGACCCAGTACTTC. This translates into CASSQLLAGGETQYF.

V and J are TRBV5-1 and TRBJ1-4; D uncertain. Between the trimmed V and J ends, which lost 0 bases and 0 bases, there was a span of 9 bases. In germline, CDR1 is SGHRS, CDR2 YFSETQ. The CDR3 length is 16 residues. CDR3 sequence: CASSLVAQPTNEKLFF. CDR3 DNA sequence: TGCGCCAGCAGCTTGGTGGCACAGCCAACTAATGAAAAACTGTTTTTT.

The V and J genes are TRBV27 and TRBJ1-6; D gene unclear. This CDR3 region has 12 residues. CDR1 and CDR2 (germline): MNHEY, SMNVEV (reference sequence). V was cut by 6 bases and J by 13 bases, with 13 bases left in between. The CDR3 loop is CASSLRMAPLHF. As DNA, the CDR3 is TGTGCCAGCAGCCTAAGGATGGCTCCCCTCCACTTT.

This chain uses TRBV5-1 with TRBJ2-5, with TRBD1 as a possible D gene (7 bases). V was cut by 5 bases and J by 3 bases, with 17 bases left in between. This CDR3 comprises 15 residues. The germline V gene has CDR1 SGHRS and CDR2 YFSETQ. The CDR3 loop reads CASRTRQGGEETQYF. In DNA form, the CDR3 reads TGCGCCAGCAGGACCCGACAGGGCGGGGAAGAGACCCAGTACTTC.

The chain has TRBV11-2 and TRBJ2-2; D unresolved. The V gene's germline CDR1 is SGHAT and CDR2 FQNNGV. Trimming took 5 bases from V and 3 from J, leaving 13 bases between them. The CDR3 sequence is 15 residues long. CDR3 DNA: TGTGCCAGCAGCCCATACCGGCCGGACACCGGGGAGCTGTTTTTT. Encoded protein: CASSPYRPDTGELFF.

CDR3 nucleotide sequence: TGTGCCACCAGTGATCGGACTAGCGGGGGGAGGGAGCAGTTCTTC. Translating gives CATSDRTSGGREQFF. V and J are TRBV24-1 and TRBJ2-1; 14 nucleotides align to TRBD2. This CDR3 spans 15 amino acids. The germline CDR1 and CDR2 sequences are KGHDR and SFDVKD. The V and J ends lost 3 bases and 10 bases, in that order; junction bases with no gene match: 4.

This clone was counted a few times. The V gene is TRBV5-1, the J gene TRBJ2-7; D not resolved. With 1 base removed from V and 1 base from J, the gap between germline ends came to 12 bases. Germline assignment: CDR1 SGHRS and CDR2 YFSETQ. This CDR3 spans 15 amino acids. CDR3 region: CASSLRLARSYEQYF. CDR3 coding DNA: TGCGCCAGCAGCTTGCGACTGGCCCGTTCCTACGAGCAGTACTTC.

This CDR3 reads CASSHDRVNSGANVLTF. The CDR3 coding sequence is TGTGCCAGCAGCCACGATAGGGTGAACTCTGGGGCCAACGTCCTGACTTTC. This rearrangement joins TRBV7-9 to TRBJ2-6, with D unresolved. V lost 5 bases and J 0 bases, leaving 14 bases between the germline ends. This CDR3 comprises 17 residues. CDR1 SEHNR and CDR2 FQNEAQ come from the germline V gene (reference sequence).

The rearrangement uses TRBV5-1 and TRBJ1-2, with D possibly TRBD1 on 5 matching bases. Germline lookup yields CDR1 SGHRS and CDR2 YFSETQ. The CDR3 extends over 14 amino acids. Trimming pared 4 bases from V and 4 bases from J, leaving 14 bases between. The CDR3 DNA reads TGCGCCAGCAGCCCAGGGACGGATTTCTATGGCTACACCTTC. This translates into CASSPGTDFYGYTF.

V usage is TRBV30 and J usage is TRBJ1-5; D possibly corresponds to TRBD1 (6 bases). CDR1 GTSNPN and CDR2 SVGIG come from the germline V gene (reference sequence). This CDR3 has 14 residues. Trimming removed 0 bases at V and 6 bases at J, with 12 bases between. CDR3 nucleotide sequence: TGTGCCTGGAGTGTGTTAGGGGGGGGTCAGCCCCAGCATTTT. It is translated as CAWSVLGGGQPQHF.

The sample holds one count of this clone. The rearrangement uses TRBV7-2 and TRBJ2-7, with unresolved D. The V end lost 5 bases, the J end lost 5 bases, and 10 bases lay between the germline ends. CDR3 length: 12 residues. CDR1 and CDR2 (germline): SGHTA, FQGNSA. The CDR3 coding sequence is TGTGCCAGCAGCCCCGGAGTTAACGAGCAGTACTTC. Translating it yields CASSPGVNEQYF.

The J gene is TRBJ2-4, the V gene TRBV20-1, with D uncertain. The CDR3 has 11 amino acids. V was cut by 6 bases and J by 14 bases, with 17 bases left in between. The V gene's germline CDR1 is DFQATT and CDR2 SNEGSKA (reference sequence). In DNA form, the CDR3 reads TGCAGTGCACCTCTCTATGGCCCAGAGTACTTC. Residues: CSAPLYGPEYF.